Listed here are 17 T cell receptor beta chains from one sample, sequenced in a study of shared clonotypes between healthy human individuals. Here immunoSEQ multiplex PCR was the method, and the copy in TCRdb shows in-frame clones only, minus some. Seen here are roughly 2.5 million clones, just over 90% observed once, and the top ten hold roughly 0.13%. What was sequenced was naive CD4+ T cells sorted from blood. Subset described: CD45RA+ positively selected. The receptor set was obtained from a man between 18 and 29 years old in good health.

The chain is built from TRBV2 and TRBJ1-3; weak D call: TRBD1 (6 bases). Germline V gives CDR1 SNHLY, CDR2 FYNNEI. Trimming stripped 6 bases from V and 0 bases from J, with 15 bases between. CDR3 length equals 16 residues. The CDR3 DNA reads TGTGCCAGCAGATATCCAGTGGACAGCTCTGGAAACACCATATATTTT. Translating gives CASRYPVDSSGNTIYF.

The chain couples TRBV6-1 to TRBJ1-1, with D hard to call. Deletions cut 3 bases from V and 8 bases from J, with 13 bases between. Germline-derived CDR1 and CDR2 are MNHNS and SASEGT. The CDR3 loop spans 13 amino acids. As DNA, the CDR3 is TGTGCCAGCAGTGATGGCGGGAGTAGGGAAGCTTTCTTT. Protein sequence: CASSDGGSREAFF.

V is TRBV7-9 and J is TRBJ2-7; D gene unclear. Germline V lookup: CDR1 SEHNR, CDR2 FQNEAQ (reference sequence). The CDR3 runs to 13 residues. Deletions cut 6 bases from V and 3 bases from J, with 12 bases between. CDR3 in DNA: TGTGCCAGCAGTCACCCACCCAACTACGAGCAGTACTTC. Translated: CASSHPPNYEQYF.

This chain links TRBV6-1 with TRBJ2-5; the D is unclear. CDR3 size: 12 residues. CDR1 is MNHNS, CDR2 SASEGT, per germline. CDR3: CASRRPRETQYF. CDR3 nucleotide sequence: TGTGCGTCTCGTCGGCCGAGGGAGACCCAGTACTTC.

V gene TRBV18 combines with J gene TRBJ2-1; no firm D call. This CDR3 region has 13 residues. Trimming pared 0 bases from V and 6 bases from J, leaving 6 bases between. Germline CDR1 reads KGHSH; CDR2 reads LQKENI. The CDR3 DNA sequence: TGTGCCAGCTCACCACCGCCCCTCAATGAGCAGTTCTTC. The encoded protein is CASSPPPLNEQFF.

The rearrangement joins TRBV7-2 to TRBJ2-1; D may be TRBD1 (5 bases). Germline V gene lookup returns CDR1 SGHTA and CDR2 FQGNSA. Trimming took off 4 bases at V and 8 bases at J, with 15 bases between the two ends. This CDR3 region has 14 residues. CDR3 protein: CASSSENPGHEQFF. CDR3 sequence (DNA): TGTGCCAGCAGCTCCGAGAACCCAGGGCATGAGCAGTTCTTC.

CDR3 in amino acids: CASSLGTSIGNTIYF. CDR3 sequence (DNA): TGTGCCAGCAGTCTCGGGACATCGATAGGAAACACCATATATTTT. The gene calls are TRBV6-1 and TRBJ1-3, with a possible D match to TRBD1 (6 bases). CDR3 length: 15 residues. V lost 5 bases and J lost 4, with 15 bases in between. Germline CDR1 reads MNHNS; CDR2 reads SASEGT.

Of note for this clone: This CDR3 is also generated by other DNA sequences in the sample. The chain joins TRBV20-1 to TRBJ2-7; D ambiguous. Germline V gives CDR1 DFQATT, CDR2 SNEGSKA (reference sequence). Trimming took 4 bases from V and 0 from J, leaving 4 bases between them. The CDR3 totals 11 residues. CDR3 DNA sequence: TGCAGTGCTACCGTCTCCTACGAGCAGTACTTC. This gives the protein CSATVSYEQYF.

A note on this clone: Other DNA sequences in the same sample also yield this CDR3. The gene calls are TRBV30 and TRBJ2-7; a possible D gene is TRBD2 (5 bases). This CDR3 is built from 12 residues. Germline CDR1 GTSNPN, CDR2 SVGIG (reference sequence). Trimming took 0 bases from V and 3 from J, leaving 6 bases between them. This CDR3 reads CAWSVGGYEQYF. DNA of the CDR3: TGTGCCTGGAGTGTAGGAGGCTACGAGCAGTACTTC.

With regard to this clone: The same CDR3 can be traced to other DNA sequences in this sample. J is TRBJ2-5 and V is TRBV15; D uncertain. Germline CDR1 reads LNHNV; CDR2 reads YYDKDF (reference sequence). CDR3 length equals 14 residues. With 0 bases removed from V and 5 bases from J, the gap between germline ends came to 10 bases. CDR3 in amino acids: CATSRDRGSETQYF. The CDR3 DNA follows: TGTGCCACCAGCAGAGATCGAGGTTCGGAGACCCAGTACTTC.

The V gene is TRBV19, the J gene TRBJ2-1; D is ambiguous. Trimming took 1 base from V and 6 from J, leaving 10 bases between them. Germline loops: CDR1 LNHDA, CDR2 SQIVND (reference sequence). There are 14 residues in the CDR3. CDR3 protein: CASSIVLTANEQFF. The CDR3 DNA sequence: TGTGCCAGTAGTATAGTACTAACGGCCAATGAGCAGTTCTTC. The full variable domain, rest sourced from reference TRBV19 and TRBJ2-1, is DGGITQSPKYLFRKEGQNVTLSCEQNLNHDAMYWYRQDPGQGLRLIYYSQIVNDFQKGDIAEGYSVSREKKESFPLTVTSAQKNPTAFYLCASSIVLTANEQFFGPGTRLTVL.

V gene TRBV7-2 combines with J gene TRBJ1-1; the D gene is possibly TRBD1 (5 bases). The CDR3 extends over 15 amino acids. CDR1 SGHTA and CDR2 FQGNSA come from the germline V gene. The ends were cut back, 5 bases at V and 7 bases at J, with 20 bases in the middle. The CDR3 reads CASSLNPQGLGEAFF. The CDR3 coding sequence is TGTGCCAGCAGCCTCAACCCCCAGGGTCTCGGTGAAGCTTTCTTT.

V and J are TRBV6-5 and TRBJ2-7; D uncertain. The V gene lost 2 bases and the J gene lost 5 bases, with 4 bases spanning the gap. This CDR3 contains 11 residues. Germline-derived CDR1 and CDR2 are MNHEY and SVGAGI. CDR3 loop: CASSYPHEQYF. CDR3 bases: TGTGCCAGCAGTTACCCCCACGAGCAGTACTTC.

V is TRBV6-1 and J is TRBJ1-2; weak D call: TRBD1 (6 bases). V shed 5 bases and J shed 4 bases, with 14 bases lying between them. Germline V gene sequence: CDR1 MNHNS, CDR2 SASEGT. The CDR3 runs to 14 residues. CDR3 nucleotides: TGTGCCAGCAGTTTCATAGACAGGTCCTATGGCTACACCTTC. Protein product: CASSFIDRSYGYTF.

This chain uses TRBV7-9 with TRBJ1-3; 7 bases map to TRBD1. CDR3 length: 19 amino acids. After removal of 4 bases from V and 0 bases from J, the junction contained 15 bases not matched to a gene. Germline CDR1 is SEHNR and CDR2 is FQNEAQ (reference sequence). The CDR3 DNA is TGTGCCAGCAGCTCTGGGCTCGGGACAGCAGACTTCTCTGGAAACACCATATATTTT. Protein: CASSSGLGTADFSGNTIYF.

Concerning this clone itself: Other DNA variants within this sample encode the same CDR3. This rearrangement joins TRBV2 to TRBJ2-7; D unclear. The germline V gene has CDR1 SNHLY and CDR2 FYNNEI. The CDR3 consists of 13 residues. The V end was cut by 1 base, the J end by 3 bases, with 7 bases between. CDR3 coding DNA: TGTGCCAGCAGTGAAGAGGGCGGCTACGAGCAGTACTTC. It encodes CASSEEGGYEQYF.

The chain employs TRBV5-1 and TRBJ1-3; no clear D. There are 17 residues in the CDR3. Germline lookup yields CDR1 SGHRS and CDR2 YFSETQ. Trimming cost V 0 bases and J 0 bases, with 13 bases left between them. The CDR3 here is CASSLDYQAHSGNTIYF. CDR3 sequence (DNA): TGCGCCAGCAGCTTGGACTATCAGGCCCACTCTGGAAACACCATATATTTT.